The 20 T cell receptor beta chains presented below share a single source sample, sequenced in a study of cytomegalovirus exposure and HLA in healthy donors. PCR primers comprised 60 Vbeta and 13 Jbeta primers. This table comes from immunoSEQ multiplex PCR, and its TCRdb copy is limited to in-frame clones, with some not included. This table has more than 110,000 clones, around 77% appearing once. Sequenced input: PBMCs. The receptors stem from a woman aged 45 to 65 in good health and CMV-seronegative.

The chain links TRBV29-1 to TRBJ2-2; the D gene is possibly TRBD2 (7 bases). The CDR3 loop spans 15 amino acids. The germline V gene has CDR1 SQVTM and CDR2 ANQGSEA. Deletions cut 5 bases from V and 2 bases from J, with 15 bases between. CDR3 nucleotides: TGCAGCGTTAAGGGGGGGACACCAAACACCGGGGAGCTGTTTTTT. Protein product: CSVKGGTPNTGELFF.

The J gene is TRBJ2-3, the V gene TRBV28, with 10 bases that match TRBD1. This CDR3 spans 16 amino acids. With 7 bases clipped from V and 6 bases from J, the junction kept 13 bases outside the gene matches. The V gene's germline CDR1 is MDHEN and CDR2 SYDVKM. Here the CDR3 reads CASTRTGGGTTDTQYF. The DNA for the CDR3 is TGTGCCAGCACCCGGACAGGGGGAGGCACGACGGATACGCAGTATTTT.

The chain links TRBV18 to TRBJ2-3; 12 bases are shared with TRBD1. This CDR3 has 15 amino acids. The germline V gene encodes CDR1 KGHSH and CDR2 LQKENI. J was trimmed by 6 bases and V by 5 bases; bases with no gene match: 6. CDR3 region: CASSAGQGAMDTQYF. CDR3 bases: TGTGCCAGCTCAGCGGGACAGGGGGCGATGGATACGCAGTATTTT.

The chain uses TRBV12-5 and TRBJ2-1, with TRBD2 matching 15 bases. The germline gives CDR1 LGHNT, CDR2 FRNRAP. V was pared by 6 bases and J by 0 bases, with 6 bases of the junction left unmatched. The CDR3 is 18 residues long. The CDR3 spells CASGVGLAGGSSYNEQFF. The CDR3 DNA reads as TGTGCTAGTGGGGTGGGACTAGCGGGGGGTTCCTCCTACAATGAGCAGTTCTTC.

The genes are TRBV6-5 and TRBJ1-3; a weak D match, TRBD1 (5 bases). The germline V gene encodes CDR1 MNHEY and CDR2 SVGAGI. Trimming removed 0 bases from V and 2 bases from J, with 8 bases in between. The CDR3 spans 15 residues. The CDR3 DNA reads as TGTGCCAGCAGTTACTCGGGGGGGGCTGGAAACACCATATATTTT. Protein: CASSYSGGAGNTIYF.

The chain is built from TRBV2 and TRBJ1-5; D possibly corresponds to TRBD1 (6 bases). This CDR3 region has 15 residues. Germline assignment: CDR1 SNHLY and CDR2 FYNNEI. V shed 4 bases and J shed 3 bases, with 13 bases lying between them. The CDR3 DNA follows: TGTGCCAGCAGTGCCATACAGGGAATCAATCAGCCCCAGCATTTT. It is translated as CASSAIQGINQPQHF.

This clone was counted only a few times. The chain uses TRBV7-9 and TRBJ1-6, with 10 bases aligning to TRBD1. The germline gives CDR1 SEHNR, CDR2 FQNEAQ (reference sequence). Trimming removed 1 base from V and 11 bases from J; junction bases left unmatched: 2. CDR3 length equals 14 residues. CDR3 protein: CASSLGGQGAPLHF. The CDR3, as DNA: TGTGCCAGCAGCTTAGGAGGACAGGGGGCACCCCTCCACTTT.

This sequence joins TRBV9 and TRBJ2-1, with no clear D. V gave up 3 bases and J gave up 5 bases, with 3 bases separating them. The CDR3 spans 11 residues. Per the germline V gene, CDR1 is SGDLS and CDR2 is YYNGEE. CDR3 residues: CASSGDNEQFF. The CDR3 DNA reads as TGTGCCAGCAGCGGCGACAATGAGCAGTTCTTC.

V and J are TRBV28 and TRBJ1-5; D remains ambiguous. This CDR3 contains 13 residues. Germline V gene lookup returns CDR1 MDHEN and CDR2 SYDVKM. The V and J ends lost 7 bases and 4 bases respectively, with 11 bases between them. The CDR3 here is CASKLQSNQPQHF. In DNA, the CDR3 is TGTGCCAGCAAATTACAGTCAAATCAGCCCCAGCATTTT.

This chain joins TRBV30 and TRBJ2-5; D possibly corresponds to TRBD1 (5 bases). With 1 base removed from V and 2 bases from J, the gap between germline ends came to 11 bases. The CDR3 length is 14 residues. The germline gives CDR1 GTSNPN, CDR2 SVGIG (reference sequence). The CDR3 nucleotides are TGTGCCTGGAGTGGGACATTGCTTCAAGAGACCCAGTACTTC. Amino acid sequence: CAWSGTLLQETQYF.

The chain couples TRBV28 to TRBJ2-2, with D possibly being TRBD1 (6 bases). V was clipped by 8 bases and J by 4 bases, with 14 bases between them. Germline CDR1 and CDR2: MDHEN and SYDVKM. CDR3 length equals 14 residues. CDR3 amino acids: CASGGQNPTGELFF. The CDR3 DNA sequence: TGTGCCAGCGGAGGACAGAATCCCACCGGGGAGCTGTTTTTT.

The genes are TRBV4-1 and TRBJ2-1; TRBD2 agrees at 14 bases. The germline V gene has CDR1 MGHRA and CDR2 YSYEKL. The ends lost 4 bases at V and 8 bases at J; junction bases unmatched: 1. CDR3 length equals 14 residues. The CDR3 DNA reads TGCGCCAGCAGCCTGGGACTAGCGGGGGATGAGCAGTTCTTC. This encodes CASSLGLAGDEQFF.

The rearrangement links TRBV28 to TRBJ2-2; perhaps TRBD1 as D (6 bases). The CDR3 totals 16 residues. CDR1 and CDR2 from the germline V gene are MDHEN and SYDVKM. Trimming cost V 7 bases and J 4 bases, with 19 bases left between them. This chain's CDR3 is CASKIQGRLVTGELFF. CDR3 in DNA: TGTGCCAGCAAAATCCAGGGGCGCCTTGTCACCGGGGAGCTGTTTTTT.

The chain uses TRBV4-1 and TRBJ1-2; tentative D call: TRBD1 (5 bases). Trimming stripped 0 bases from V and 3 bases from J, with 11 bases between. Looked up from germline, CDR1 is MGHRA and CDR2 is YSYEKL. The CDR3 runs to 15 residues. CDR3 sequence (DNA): TGCGCCAGCAGCCAAGATGGCCGGGGGTACTATGGCTACACCTTC. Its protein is CASSQDGRGYYGYTF.

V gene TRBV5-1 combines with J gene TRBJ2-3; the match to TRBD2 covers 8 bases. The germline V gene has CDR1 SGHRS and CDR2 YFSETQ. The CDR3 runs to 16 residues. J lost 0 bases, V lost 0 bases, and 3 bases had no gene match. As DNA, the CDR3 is TGCGCCAGCAGCTTGGATACTAGCGGTAGCACAGATACGCAGTATTTT. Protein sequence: CASSLDTSGSTDTQYF. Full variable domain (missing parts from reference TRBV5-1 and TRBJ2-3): KAGVTQTPRYLIKTRGQQVTLSCSPISGHRSVSWYQQTPGQGLQFLFEYFSETQRNKGNFPGRFSGRQFSNSRSEMNVSTLELGDSALYLCASSLDTSGSTDTQYFGPGTRLTVL.

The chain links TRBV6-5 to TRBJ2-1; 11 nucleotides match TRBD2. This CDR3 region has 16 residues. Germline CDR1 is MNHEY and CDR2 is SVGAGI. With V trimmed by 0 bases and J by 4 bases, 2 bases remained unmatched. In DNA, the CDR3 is TGTGCCAGCAGTTACTCGCTAGCGGGGGGATACAATGAGCAGTTCTTC. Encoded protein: CASSYSLAGGYNEQFF.

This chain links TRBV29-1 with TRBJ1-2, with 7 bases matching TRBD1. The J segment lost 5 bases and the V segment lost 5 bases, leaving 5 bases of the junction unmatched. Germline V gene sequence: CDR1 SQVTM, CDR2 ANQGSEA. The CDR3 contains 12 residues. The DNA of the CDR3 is TGCAGCGTTTGGGGGACAGCTTATGGCTACACCTTC. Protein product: CSVWGTAYGYTF. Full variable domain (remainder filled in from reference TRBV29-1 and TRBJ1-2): SAVISQKPSRDICQRGTSLTIQCQVDSQVTMMFWYRQQPGQSLTLIATANQGSEATYESGFVIDKFPISRPNLTFSTLTVSNMSPEDSSIYLCSVWGTAYGYTFGSGTRLTVV.

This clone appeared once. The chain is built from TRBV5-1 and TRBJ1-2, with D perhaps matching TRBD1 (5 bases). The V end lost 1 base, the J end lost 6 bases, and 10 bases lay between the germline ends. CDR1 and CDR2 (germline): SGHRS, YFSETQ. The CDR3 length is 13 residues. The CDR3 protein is CASSLSGRDGYTF. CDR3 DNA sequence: TGCGCCAGCAGCTTGTCAGGGCGCGATGGCTACACCTTC. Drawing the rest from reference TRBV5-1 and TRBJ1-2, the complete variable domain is KAGVTQTPRYLIKTRGQQVTLSCSPISGHRSVSWYQQTPGQGLQFLFEYFSETQRNKGNFPGRFSGRQFSNSRSEMNVSTLELGDSALYLCASSLSGRDGYTFGSGTRLTVV.

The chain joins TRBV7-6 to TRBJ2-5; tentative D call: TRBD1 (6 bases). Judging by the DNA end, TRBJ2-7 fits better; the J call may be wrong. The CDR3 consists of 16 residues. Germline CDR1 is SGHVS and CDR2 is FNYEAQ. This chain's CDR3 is CASSSSPRDTDYEQYF. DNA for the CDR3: TGTGCCAGCAGCTCAAGCCCCCGGGACACAGACTACGAGCAGTACTTC.

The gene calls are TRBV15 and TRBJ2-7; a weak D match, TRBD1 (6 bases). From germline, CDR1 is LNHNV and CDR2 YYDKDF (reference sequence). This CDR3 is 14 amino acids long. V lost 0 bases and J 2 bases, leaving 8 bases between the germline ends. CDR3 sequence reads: CATSRDRGTYEQYF. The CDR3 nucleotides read TGTGCCACCAGCAGAGATAGGGGGACCTACGAGCAGTACTTC.